These 14 T cell receptor beta chains share one sample of origin, sequenced in a study of blood T cell repertoires in COVID-19. Assay: immunoSEQ multiplex PCR; the TCRdb copy retains only in-frame clones and omits some. The sample carries just under 350,000 clones, 85% to 90% recorded once. The sequenced material came from peripheral blood. Receptors were obtained from a woman in her seventies with COVID-19, enrolled during active disease.

The rearrangement joins TRBV21-1 to TRBJ1-1; the table calls TRBD1, which could not be checked here. TRBV21-1 is a pseudogene. The CDR3 consists of 16 residues. CDR3 region: CASSSRWIGANTEAFF. The CDR3, as DNA: TGTGCCAGCAGCTCCCGGTGGATAGGGGCGAACACTGAAGCTTTCTTT.

This chain links TRBV5-1 with TRBJ1-1; perhaps TRBD1 as D (5 bases). CDR1 is SGHRS, CDR2 YFSETQ, per germline. This CDR3 comprises 21 residues. Trimming took off 0 bases at V and 0 bases at J, with 27 bases between the two ends. CDR3 nucleotides: TGCGCCAGCAGCTTGGGACCGGCTGAACCTGAAAAGGGGTCGGTGAACACTGAAGCTTTCTTT. Protein sequence: CASSLGPAEPEKGSVNTEAFF. The entire variable domain, with the rest obtained from reference TRBV5-1 and TRBJ1-1, is as follows: KAGVTQTPRYLIKTRGQQVTLSCSPISGHRSVSWYQQTPGQGLQFLFEYFSETQRNKGNFPGRFSGRQFSNSRSEMNVSTLELGDSALYLCASSLGPAEPEKGSVNTEAFFGQGTRLTVV.

The rearrangement links TRBV10-3 to TRBJ1-2, with a weak D call TRBD1 (5 bases). This CDR3 contains 13 residues. Germline V gives CDR1 ENHRY, CDR2 SYGVKD. Trimming left V 4 bases short and J 4 bases short, with 10 bases between. The CDR3 reads CAISALDSYGYTF. CDR3 DNA sequence: TGTGCCATCAGTGCTCTAGACAGCTATGGCTACACCTTC.

This sequence joins TRBV2 and TRBJ2-1; 7 bases are shared with TRBD2. Per germline, CDR1 SNHLY and CDR2 FYNNEI. Germline trimming cut 3 bases from V and 9 bases from J; bases unmatched to any gene: 8. This CDR3 is 14 amino acids long. The CDR3 reads CASSDGLGQAEQFF. The DNA for the CDR3 is TGTGCCAGCAGTGACGGACTAGGCCAGGCTGAGCAGTTCTTC.

This chain links TRBV30 with TRBJ1-2; TRBD1 is a possible D gene (5 bases). V lost 4 bases and J lost 6, with 21 bases in between. Germline lookup yields CDR1 GTSNPN and CDR2 SVGIG (reference sequence). The CDR3 length is 15 residues. The CDR3 reads CAWTGRRGRGDGYTF. The DNA of the CDR3 is TGTGCCTGGACAGGACGTCGGGGCCGGGGGGATGGCTACACCTTC. The whole variable domain, remainder taken from reference TRBV30 and TRBJ1-2, is SQTIHQWPATLVQPVGSPLSLECTVEGTSNPNLYWYRQAAGRGLQLLFYSVGIGQISSEVPQNLSASRPQDRQFILSSKKLLLSDSGFYLCAWTGRRGRGDGYTFGSGTRLTVV.

DNA for the CDR3: TGTGCCAGCAGCGGCCGACAGGAGAGTAGGGAAAAACTGTTTTTT. Its protein product is CASSGRQESREKLFF. This rearrangement joins TRBV7-9 to TRBJ1-4; tentative D call: TRBD1 (6 bases). V shed 5 bases and J shed 8 bases, with 18 bases lying between them. Germline lookup yields CDR1 SEHNR and CDR2 FQNEAQ (reference sequence). The CDR3 runs 15 residues.

The chain links TRBV19 to TRBJ2-3, with 7 nucleotides matching TRBD1. This CDR3 is 16 amino acids long. Germline V gene data show CDR1 as LNHDA and CDR2 as SQIVND (reference sequence). With V trimmed by 2 bases and J by 4 bases, 9 bases remained unmatched. CDR3: CASSIPWDSSSDTQYF. The DNA for the CDR3 is TGTGCCAGTAGTATACCTTGGGACAGCTCATCAGATACGCAGTATTTT.

CDR3 sequence: CASSDRATDTQYF. The CDR3 region has the DNA TGCGCCAGCAGTGACAGGGCCACAGATACGCAGTATTTT. The V and J genes are TRBV10-1 and TRBJ2-3; perhaps TRBD1 as D (5 bases). The germline V gene has CDR1 WNHNN and CDR2 SYGVQD (reference sequence). The length of the CDR3 is 13 residues. Trimming stripped 3 bases from V and 2 bases from J, with 6 bases between.

V is TRBV4-2 and J is TRBJ1-1; D is possibly TRBD1 (6 bases). The CDR3 length is 13 residues. Germline lookup yields CDR1 LGHNA and CDR2 YNFKEQ. V lost 1 base to trimming and J lost 4 bases, with 7 bases between them. The CDR3 nucleotides are TGTGCCAGCAGCCAAGTCAGGGGCACTGAAGCTTTCTTT. Its translation: CASSQVRGTEAFF.

The gene calls are TRBV2 and TRBJ2-7; TRBD1 aligns across 10 bases. This CDR3 contains 15 residues. The trim removed 8 bases at V and 5 bases at J, leaving 12 bases unmatched. Germline V CDR1 and CDR2: SNHLY, FYNNEI. CDR3 residues: CASGRDRGRVHEQYF. The DNA of the CDR3 is TGTGCCAGCGGGCGGGACAGGGGACGGGTCCACGAGCAGTACTTC. Full variable domain (remainder filled in from reference TRBV2 and TRBJ2-7): EPEVTQTPSHQVTQMGQEVILRCVPISNHLYFYWYRQILGQKVEFLVSFYNNEISEKSEIFDDQFSVERPDGSNFTLKIRSTKLEDSAMYFCASGRDRGRVHEQYFGPGTRLTVT.

The chain carries TRBV4-2 and TRBJ1-4; D gene unclear. This CDR3 is built from 16 residues. Trimming removed 4 bases at V and 0 bases at J, with 12 bases between. From germline, CDR1 is LGHNA and CDR2 YNFKEQ. The chain's CDR3 is CASSPGQVATNEKLFF. The CDR3 DNA sequence: TGTGCCAGCAGCCCAGGCCAGGTTGCAACTAATGAAAAACTGTTTTTT.

The chain employs TRBV11-2 and TRBJ1-5, with TRBD1 as a possible D gene (6 bases). The V gene lost 5 bases and the J gene lost 5 bases, with 10 bases spanning the gap. Germline assignment: CDR1 SGHAT and CDR2 FQNNGV. This CDR3 has 13 residues. The CDR3 nucleotides are TGTGCCAGCAGCCCCGAGGGGGATCAGCCCCAGCATTTT. Translation: CASSPEGDQPQHF.

The genes are TRBV5-1 and TRBJ2-3; D gene ambiguous. CDR1 SGHRS and CDR2 YFSETQ come from the germline V gene. The V gene lost 1 base and the J gene lost 8 bases, with 11 bases spanning the gap. This CDR3 is built from 13 residues. CDR3 protein: CASSLRIESTQYF. The CDR3 DNA is TGCGCCAGCAGCTTGAGAATAGAAAGTACGCAGTATTTT.

The CDR3 spells CATSDSGLRNEKLFF. CDR3 DNA sequence: TGTGCCACCAGTGACTCGGGACTGCGTAATGAAAAACTGTTTTTT. The gene calls are TRBV24-1 and TRBJ1-4; D is possibly TRBD1 (5 bases). Per germline, CDR1 KGHDR and CDR2 SFDVKD. CDR3 length: 15 amino acids. The V gene lost 4 bases and the J gene lost 4 bases, with 12 bases spanning the gap.